Described below is a single TCR beta chain sequence and its context. Its cognate antigen is unknown. Investigators divided CD4+ cells into CD45RA+ naive and CD45RA-negative memory subsets. This record comes from a study of shared clonotypes between healthy human individuals. The study, taken as a whole, reports: Clonotype sharing across a few donors was observed for around 5% of naive CD4 clonotypes. As a rule, naive subsets had a larger estimated richness than memory subsets.

This CDR3 has 18 amino acids. Germline V CDR1 and CDR2: SGDLS, YYNGEE. J was trimmed by 0 bases and V by 0 bases; bases with no gene match: 11. Deep was the level at which the assay was run. Only in-frame clones appear in the TCRdb table, and some are missing; sequencing was by immunoSEQ multiplex PCR. Altogether approximately 2,300,000 clones are present, under 95% being singletons, with the ten largest covering around 0.35%. V usage is TRBV9 and J usage is TRBJ2-5; 7 bases are a match to TRBD1. The receptor was isolated from a man younger than 30 in good health. Some clones in this sample may be carry-over from other donors' samples. Sample: naive CD4+ T cells from PBMCs. The subset: CD45RA+ positively selected. Written as DNA, the CDR3 is TGTGCCAGCAGCGTAGGGATCGGACAGGCGATCTACCAAGAGACCCAGTACTTC. It encodes CASSVGIGQAIYQETQYF.